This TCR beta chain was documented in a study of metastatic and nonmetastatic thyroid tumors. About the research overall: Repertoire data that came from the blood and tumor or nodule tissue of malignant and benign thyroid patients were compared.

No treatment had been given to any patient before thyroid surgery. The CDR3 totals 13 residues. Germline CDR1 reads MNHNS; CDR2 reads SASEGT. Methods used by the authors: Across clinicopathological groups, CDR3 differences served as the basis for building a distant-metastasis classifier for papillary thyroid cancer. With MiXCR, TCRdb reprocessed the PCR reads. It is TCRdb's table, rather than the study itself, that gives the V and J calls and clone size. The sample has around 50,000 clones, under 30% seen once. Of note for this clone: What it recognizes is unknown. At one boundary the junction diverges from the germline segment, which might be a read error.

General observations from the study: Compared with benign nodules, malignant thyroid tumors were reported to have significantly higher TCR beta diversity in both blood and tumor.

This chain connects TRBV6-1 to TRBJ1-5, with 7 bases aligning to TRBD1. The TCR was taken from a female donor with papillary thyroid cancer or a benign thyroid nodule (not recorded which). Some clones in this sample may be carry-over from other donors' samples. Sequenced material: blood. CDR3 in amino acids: CASCDRANQPQHF. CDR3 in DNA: TGTGCCAGCTGTGACAGGGCTAATCAGCCCCAGCATTTT.